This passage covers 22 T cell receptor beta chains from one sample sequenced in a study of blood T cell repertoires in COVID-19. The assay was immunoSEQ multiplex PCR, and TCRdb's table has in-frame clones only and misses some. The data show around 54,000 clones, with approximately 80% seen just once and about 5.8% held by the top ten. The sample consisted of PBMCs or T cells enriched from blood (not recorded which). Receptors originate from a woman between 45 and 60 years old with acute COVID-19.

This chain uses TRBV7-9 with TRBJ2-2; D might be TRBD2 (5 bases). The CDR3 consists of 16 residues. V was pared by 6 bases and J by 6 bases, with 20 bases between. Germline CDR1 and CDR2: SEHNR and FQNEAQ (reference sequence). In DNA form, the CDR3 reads TGTGCCAGCAGTAAGAGGGAGAAAAAGGTTCCCGGGGAGCTGTTTTTT. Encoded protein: CASSKREKKVPGELFF. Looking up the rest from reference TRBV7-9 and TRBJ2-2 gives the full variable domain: DTGVSQNPRHKITKRGQNVTFRCDPISEHNRLYWYRQTLGQGPEFLTYFQNEAQLEKSRLLSDRFSAERPKGSFSTLEIQRTEQGDSAMYLCASSKREKKVPGELFFGEGSRLTVL.

The CDR3 DNA sequence: TGTGCCAGCTCACCACTCGGGACAGGGGGAATCGGGGAGCTGTTTTTT. This gives the protein CASSPLGTGGIGELFF. The rearrangement uses TRBV18 and TRBJ2-2; 11 nucleotides agree with TRBD1. CDR1 and CDR2 (germline): KGHSH, LQKENI. The CDR3 has 16 amino acids. V was pared by 1 base and J by 7 bases, with 5 bases of the junction left unmatched.

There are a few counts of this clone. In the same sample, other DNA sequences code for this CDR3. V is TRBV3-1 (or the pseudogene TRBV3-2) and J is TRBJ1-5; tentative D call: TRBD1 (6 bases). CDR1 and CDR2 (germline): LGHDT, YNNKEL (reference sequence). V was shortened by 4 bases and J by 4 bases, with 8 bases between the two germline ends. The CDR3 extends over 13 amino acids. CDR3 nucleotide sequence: TGTGCCAGCAGCCCTACAGGGAATCAGCCCCAGCATTTT. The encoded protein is CASSPTGNQPQHF.

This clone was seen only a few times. CDR3 coding DNA: TGTGCCAGCGATTCAACTGGAGGTGGGTCTGAAGCTTTCTTT. As protein: CASDSTGGGSEAFF. This chain links TRBV9 with TRBJ1-1; D unresolved. Germline CDR1 reads SGDLS; CDR2 reads YYNGEE. The length of the CDR3 is 14 residues. V was shortened by 7 bases and J by 6 bases, with 19 bases between the two germline ends.

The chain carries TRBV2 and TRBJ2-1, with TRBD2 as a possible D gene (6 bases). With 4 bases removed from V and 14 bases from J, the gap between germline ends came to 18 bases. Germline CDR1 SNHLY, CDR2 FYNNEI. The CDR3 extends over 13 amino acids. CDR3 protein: CASSGPLGGLKFF. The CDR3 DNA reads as TGTGCCAGCAGTGGTCCCCTGGGGGGACTTAAGTTCTTC.

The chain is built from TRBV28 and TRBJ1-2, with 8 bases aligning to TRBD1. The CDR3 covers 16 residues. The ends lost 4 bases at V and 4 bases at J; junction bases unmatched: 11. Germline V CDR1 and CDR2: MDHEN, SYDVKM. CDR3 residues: CASSSTNTGGGYGYTF. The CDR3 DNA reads TGTGCCAGCAGTTCCACCAACACAGGGGGAGGCTATGGCTACACCTTC.

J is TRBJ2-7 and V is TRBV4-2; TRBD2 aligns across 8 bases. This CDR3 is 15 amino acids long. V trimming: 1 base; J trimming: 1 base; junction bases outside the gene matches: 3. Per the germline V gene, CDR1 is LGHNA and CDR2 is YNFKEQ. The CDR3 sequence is CASSQGLAQSYEQYF. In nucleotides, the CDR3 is TGTGCCAGCAGCCAAGGACTAGCGCAATCCTACGAGCAGTACTTC.

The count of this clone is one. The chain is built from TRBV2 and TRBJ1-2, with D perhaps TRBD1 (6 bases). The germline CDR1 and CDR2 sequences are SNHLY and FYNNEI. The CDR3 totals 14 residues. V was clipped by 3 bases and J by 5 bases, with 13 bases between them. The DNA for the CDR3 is TGTGCCAGCAGTGAGGGGGGGCACGGGTATGGCTACACCTTC. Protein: CASSEGGHGYGYTF.

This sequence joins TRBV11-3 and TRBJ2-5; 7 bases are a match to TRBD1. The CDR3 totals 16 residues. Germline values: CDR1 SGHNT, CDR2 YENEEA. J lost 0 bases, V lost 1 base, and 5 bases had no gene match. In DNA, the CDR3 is TGTGCCAGCAGCTTAGGACAGGGTGGGAACCAAGAGACCCAGTACTTC. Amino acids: CASSLGQGGNQETQYF. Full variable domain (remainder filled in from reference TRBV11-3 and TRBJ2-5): EAGVVQSPRYKIIEKKQPVAFWCNPISGHNTLYWYLQNLGQGPELLIRYENEEAVDDSQLPKDRFSAERLKGVDSTLKIQPAELGDSAVYLCASSLGQGGNQETQYFGPGTRLLVL.

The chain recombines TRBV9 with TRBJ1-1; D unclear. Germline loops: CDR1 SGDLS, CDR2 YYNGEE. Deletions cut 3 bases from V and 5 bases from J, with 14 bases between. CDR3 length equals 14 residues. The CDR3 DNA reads TGTGCCAGCAGCGCCTCGGGGATGTTGACTGAAGCTTTCTTT. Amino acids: CASSASGMLTEAFF.

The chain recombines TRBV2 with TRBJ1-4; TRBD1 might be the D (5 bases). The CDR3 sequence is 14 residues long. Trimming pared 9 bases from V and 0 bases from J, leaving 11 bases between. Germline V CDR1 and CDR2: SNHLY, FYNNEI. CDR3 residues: CASKKQATNEKLFF. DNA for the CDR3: TGTGCCAGTAAGAAACAGGCAACTAATGAAAAACTGTTTTTT.

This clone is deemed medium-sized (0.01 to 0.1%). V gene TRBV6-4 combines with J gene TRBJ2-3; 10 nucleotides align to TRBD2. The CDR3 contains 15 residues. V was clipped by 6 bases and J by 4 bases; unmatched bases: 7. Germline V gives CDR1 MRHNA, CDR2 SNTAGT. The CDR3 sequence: CASSGAGGPSDTQYF. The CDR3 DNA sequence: TGTGCCAGCAGCGGAGCGGGGGGGCCATCAGATACGCAGTATTTT.

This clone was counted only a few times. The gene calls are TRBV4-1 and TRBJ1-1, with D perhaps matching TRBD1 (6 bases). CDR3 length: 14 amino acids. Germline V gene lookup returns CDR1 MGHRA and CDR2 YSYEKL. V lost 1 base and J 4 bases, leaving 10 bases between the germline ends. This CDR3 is CASSQAGEITEAFF. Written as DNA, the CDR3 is TGCGCCAGCAGCCAAGCAGGGGAAATCACTGAAGCTTTCTTT.

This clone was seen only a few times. The CDR3 coding sequence is TGCGCCAGCAGCCCGCAGACTAGCGGGGGGGCCAGGAAGCAGTTCTTC. Amino acid sequence: CASSPQTSGGARKQFF. This chain links TRBV5-1 with TRBJ2-1, with 14 bases lining up with TRBD2. From germline, CDR1 is SGHRS and CDR2 YFSETQ. The J segment lost 11 bases and the V segment lost 4 bases, leaving 11 bases of the junction unmatched. This CDR3 spans 16 amino acids.

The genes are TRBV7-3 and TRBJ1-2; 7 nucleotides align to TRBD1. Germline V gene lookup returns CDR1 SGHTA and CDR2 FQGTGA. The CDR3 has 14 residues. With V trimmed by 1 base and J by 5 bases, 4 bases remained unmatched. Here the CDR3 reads CASSLNQQGYGYTF. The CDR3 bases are TGTGCCAGCAGCTTAAATCAACAGGGGTATGGCTACACCTTC.

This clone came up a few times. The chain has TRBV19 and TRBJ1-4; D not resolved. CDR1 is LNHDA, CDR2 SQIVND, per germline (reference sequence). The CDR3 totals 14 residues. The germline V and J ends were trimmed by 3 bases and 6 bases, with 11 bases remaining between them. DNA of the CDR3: TGTGCCAGTAGTATTAGAGGGTACGATGAAAAACTGTTTTTT. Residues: CASSIRGYDEKLFF.

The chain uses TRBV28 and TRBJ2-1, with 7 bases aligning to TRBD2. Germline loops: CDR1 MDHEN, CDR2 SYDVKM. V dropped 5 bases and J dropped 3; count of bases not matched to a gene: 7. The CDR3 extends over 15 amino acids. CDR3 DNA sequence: TGTGCCAGCAGTCTGGAGGAGCGGGACTACAATGAGCAGTTCTTC. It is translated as CASSLEERDYNEQFF.

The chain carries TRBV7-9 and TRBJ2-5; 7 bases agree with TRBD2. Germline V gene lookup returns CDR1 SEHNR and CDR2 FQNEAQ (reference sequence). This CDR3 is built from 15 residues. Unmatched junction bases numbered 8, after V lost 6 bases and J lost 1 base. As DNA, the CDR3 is TGTGCCAGCAGTCCCGGCGGGGGAGGCCAAGAGACCCAGTACTTC. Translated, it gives CASSPGGGGQETQYF.

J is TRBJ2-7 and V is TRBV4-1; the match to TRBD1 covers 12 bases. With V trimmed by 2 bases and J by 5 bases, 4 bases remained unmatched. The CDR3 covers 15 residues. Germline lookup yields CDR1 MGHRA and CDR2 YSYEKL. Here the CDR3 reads CASSQPGQGADEQYF. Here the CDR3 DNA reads TGCGCCAGCAGCCAACCGGGACAGGGGGCAGACGAGCAGTACTTC.

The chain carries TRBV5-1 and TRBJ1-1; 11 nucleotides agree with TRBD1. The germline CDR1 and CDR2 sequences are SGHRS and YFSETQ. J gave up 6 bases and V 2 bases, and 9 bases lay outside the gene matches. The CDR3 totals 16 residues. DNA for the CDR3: TGCGCCAGCAGCTTAGCCCCGGGACAGGGGGTGGCTGAAGCTTTCTTT. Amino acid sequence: CASSLAPGQGVAEAFF.

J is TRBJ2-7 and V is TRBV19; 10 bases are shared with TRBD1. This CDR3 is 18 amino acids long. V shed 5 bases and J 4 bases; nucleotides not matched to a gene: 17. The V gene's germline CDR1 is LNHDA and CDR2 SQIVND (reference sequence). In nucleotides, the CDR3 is TGTGCCAGTAGTCTCCAAGGGACAGGGGAAACGATAAAGTACGAGCAGTACTTC. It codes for CASSLQGTGETIKYEQYF.

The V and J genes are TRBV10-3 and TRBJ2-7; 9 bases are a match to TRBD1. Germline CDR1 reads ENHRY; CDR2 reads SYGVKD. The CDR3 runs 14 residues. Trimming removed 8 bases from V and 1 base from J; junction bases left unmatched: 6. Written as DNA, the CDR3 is TGTGCCATCCGGTCCGGGACAGGGTCCTACGAGCAGTACTTC. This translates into CAIRSGTGSYEQYF.